The T cell receptor (beta chain) described here comes from a study of beta chain features in type 1 diabetes. Findings of the study overall: A cDNA-based sequencing approach could over-represent cells with high TCR expression. A moderate, significant TCRB CDR3 shortening appeared in type 1 diabetes across four CD4+ subsets.

Trimming pared 0 bases from V and 4 bases from J, leaving 5 bases between. This CDR3 spans 13 amino acids. Germline lookup yields CDR1 SGDLS and CDR2 YYNGEE. Expressed TCRB transcripts were sequenced after all isolated RNA was converted to cDNA. Deep immunoSEQ sequencing covered naive, central memory and regulatory T cell samples. Assay: immunoSEQ multiplex PCR; the TCRdb copy retains only in-frame clones and omits some. The sample shows approximately 730,000 clones, roughly 13% of them seen only once. Concerning this clone itself: Its antigen is currently unknown. Other nucleotide sequences from this sample produce the same CDR3.

The specimen was naive CD4+ T cells from blood. The chain joins TRBV9 to TRBJ1-5; D is uncertain. This clonotype was obtained from a man younger than 35 with type 1 diabetes. The CDR3 spells CASSVDGNQPQHF. The CDR3 DNA follows: TGTGCCAGCAGCGTAGATGGTAATCAGCCCCAGCATTTT. The full variable domain, with the rest looked up from reference TRBV9 and TRBJ1-5, is DSGVTQTPKHLITATGQRVTLRCSPRSGDLSVYWYQQSLDQGLQFLIQYYNGEERAKGNILERFSAQQFPDLHSELNLSSLELGDSALYFCASSVDGNQPQHFGDGTRLSIL.